A selection of T cell receptor beta chains follows, all from one sample in a study of shared clonotypes between healthy human individuals. The assay was immunoSEQ multiplex PCR, and TCRdb's table has in-frame clones only and misses some. The sample shows about 2.4 million clones, more than 85% of them seen only once. The sample comprised naive CD4+ T cells from PBMCs. Source of these receptors: a man in his late teens or twenties in good health. Some clones in this sample may be carry-over from other donors' samples. CDR3s include the opening cysteine and the closing phenylalanine or tryptophan. Each record gives: V gene, D gene, J gene, clone size, CDR3 protein, CDR3 DNA. The D gene is left open where the match is weak. Some rows mark clone size as missing; the rest say once, few, many or name a class of expanded clone.

v_call: TRBV10-3
d_call: TRBD2
j_call: TRBJ2-3
clone_size: .
cdr3_aa: CAIRDLAGVDTQYF
cdr3_nt: TGTGCCATCAGGGACCTAGCGGGAGTAGATACGCAGTATTTT

v_call: TRBV5-1
d_call: TRBD1
j_call: TRBJ2-1
clone_size: .
cdr3_aa: CASSLEGTGYNEQFF
cdr3_nt: TGCGCCAGCAGCTTGGAGGGGACAGGCTACAATGAGCAGTTCTTC

v_call: TRBV29-1
d_call: .
j_call: TRBJ2-6
clone_size: .
cdr3_aa: CSALPAGANVLTF
cdr3_nt: TGCAGCGCCCTTCCGGCTGGGGCCAACGTCCTGACTTTC

v_call: TRBV18
d_call: .
j_call: TRBJ1-1
clone_size: .
cdr3_aa: CASSPLSGLGAFF
cdr3_nt: TGTGCCAGCTCACCACTTAGCGGCCTTGGGGCTTTCTTT

v_call: TRBV28
d_call: .
j_call: TRBJ1-2
clone_size: few
cdr3_aa: CASRIGRTVYGYTF
cdr3_nt: TGTGCCAGCAGAATCGGACGCACGGTCTATGGCTACACCTTC

v_call: TRBV7-6
d_call: TRBD1
j_call: TRBJ1-5
clone_size: .
cdr3_aa: CASSPAAGQVAGQPQHF
cdr3_nt: TGTGCCAGCAGCCCCGCCGCGGGACAGGTGGCCGGCCAGCCCCAGCATTTT

v_call: TRBV28
d_call: TRBD1
j_call: TRBJ2-2
clone_size: once
cdr3_aa: CASSLFTRQGAKGELFF
cdr3_nt: TGTGCCAGCAGTTTATTCACCCGACAGGGGGCGAAAGGGGAGCTGTTTTTT

v_call: TRBV21-1
d_call: .
j_call: TRBJ2-5
clone_size: .
cdr3_aa: CAIWTSGRETQYF
cdr3_nt: TGTGCCATTTGGACTAGCGGGAGAGAGACCCAGTACTTC

v_call: TRBV5-1
d_call: TRBD1
j_call: TRBJ2-3
clone_size: .
cdr3_aa: CASSLDGTGSTDTQYF
cdr3_nt: TGCGCCAGCAGCTTGGACGGGACAGGGAGCACAGATACGCAGTATTTT

v_call: TRBV18
d_call: .
j_call: TRBJ1-5
clone_size: .
cdr3_aa: CASSPGVPGNQPQHF
cdr3_nt: TGTGCCAGCTCACCCGGTGTCCCAGGCAATCAGCCCCAGCATTTT

v_call: TRBV29-1
d_call: .
j_call: TRBJ1-1
clone_size: .
cdr3_aa: CSVEGNTEAFF
cdr3_nt: TGCAGCGTTGAAGGGAACACTGAAGCTTTCTTT

v_call: TRBV15
d_call: .
j_call: TRBJ2-7
clone_size: once
cdr3_aa: CATSRGSYEQYF
cdr3_nt: TGTGCCACCAGCAGGGGCAGCTACGAGCAGTACTTC

v_call: TRBV18
d_call: TRBD1
j_call: TRBJ2-1
clone_size: .
cdr3_aa: CASSPGQGAREQFF
cdr3_nt: TGTGCCAGCTCGCCGGGACAGGGGGCAAGGGAGCAGTTCTTC